Described below is a single T cell receptor (beta chain) sequence and its context. Antigen: not known. A much bigger clone sits one base away, suggesting this may be a read error. Incorporated into the TCR beta cDNA libraries were unique molecular identifiers, which served to reduce PCR and sequencing biases. TCRdb redid the calling of the PCR reads with MiXCR, one entry per CDR3 protein. The data contain about 540,000 distinct CDR3 sequences, approximately 31% of them seen just once; the ten biggest clones take up 6%. This record belongs to a study of post-analysis software for immune sequencing data. The ends were cut back, 3 bases at V and 2 bases at J, with 13 bases in the middle. The CDR3 length is 15 residues. CDR1 and CDR2 from the germline V gene are MDHEN and SYDVKM. Findings of the study overall: For normalized Chao1 diversity, multiple sclerosis patients scored significantly lower than controls did. Patients had higher frequencies than controls of a few TRBV segments, including TRBV5-6, TRBV5-1 and TRBV20-1.

The sequenced sample consisted of blood. This clonotype originated in a girl aged 2-17 years with multiple sclerosis. V is TRBV28 and J is TRBJ2-5; possible D gene TRBD2, 6 bases. CDR3 sequence reads: CASSLAGRLQETQYF. The DNA for the CDR3 is TGTGCCAGCAGTTTGGCGGGGAGGCTACAAGAGACCCAGTACTTC.